What follows describes a single T cell receptor (beta chain). What it recognizes is unknown. CDR1 and CDR2 from the germline V gene are SGHDN and FVKESK. The CDR3 consists of 14 residues. Trimming cost V 4 bases and J 1 base, with 10 bases left between them. Researchers took lesional scalp punch biopsies and peripheral blood from people who were alopecia areata patients. cDNA reverse transcribed from extracted RNA served as the sequencing template. The protocol was immunoSEQ multiplex PCR, while the TCRdb copy is restricted to in-frame clones and leaves out a portion. The data show 9,900 or so clones, 55% to 65% seen once. This sample is part of a study of CD8+ T cells in alopecia areata. Study as a whole: Each of the treated patients was given oral tofacitinib, 5 to 10 mg twice daily, for moderate-to-severe alopecia areata. Treatment ran 6 to 18 months, with 6 months of follow-up afterward.

Study-wide points: Sequenced scalp T cells also include alphabeta T cells resident in normal skin. Lesional scalp, notably in alopecia totalis/universalis, had clonality above that of normal scalp.

The receptor was isolated from a human donor with alopecia areata. Sequenced here: skin, sampled at week 0. The V and J genes are TRBV14 and TRBJ1-1, with D possibly matching TRBD1 (5 bases). The CDR3 sequence is CASSPPGANTEAFF. The CDR3 DNA follows: TGTGCCAGCAGCCCCCCTGGGGCGAACACTGAAGCTTTCTTT.